One sample yielded the 13 T cell receptor beta chains listed below, sequenced in a study of cytomegalovirus exposure and HLA in healthy donors. PCR primers comprised 60 Vbeta and 13 Jbeta primers. The repertoire was sequenced with immunoSEQ multiplex PCR; TCRdb's copy has only in-frame clones and lacks some. The repertoire holds approximately 170,000 clones, with over 70% as singletons. Sequenced sample: PBMCs. Receptors were obtained from a woman in her twenties or thirties in good health and CMV-seropositive.

A word on this clone: Mismatch with germline at one junction end may stem from a read error. The CDR3 region has the DNA TGTTCCAGCAGCTTTCGGGGGGGGGACTACGAGCAGTACTTC. Translation gives CSSSFRGGDYEQYF. J is TRBJ2-7 and V is TRBV7-9; 8 bases align to TRBD2. The CDR3 loop spans 14 amino acids. Germline V lookup: CDR1 SEHNR, CDR2 FQNEAQ (reference sequence).

The J gene is TRBJ2-2, the V gene TRBV5-1, with 10 positions matching TRBD2. From germline, CDR1 is SGHRS and CDR2 YFSETQ. The V segment lost 1 base and the J segment 7 bases; nucleotides outside the gene matches: 10. This CDR3 contains 17 residues. The CDR3 here is CASSLLPSGSRSGELFF. The DNA for the CDR3 is TGCGCCAGCAGCTTGTTGCCTAGCGGGAGTAGGAGCGGGGAGCTGTTTTTT.

This clone has a handful of counts. The rearrangement links TRBV19 to TRBJ2-7, with no clear D. Germline assignment: CDR1 LNHDA and CDR2 SQIVND (reference sequence). Trimming removed 1 base from V and 2 bases from J, with 9 bases in between. CDR3 length equals 14 residues. CDR3 amino acids: CASSIGGTTYEQYF. The CDR3 DNA reads as TGTGCCAGTAGTATAGGCGGAACCACCTACGAGCAGTACTTC.

The chain carries TRBV7-9 and TRBJ2-7, with no clear D. Trimming pared 0 bases from V and 5 bases from J, leaving 8 bases between. Germline V gene sequence: CDR1 SEHNR, CDR2 FQNEAQ (reference sequence). This CDR3 contains 13 residues. In DNA, the CDR3 is TGTGCCAGCAGCTTAGCGAGAGGAAACGAGCAGTACTTC. Encoded protein: CASSLARGNEQYF.

This clone was seen a few times. The rearrangement uses TRBV10-3 and TRBJ1-1; TRBD1 aligns across 9 bases. Trimming removed 6 bases from V and 4 bases from J; junction bases left unmatched: 0. CDR1 and CDR2 (germline): ENHRY, SYGVKD. This CDR3 has 12 amino acids. CDR3 sequence: CAIRTGGTEAFF. The CDR3 DNA is TGTGCCATCAGGACAGGGGGCACTGAAGCTTTCTTT.

A few counts support this clone. The chain links TRBV21-1 to TRBJ2-2; TRBD1, the D gene given by the table, was not confirmed from the DNA. TRBV21-1 is termed a pseudogene. CDR3 length: 18 amino acids. The CDR3, as DNA: TGTGCCAGCAGCAAAGGCCCTACCGACAGGGTAGTGACCGGGGAGCTGTTTTTT. Protein product: CASSKGPTDRVVTGELFF.

The table lists this clone with a few counts. The J gene is TRBJ2-7, the V gene TRBV7-9; D gene uncertain. Trimming took 4 bases from V and 6 from J, leaving 7 bases between them. Per germline, CDR1 SEHNR and CDR2 FQNEAQ (reference sequence). The CDR3 is 11 residues long. Here the CDR3 reads CASSSLGEQYF. CDR3 sequence (DNA): TGTGCCAGCAGCTCCCTCGGCGAGCAGTACTTC.

This chain joins TRBV19 and TRBJ1-5; possibly TRBD1 for D (5 bases). Trimming took off 4 bases at V and 1 base at J, with 17 bases between the two ends. Germline V gives CDR1 LNHDA, CDR2 SQIVND (reference sequence). The length of the CDR3 is 17 residues. The CDR3 reads CASSKQGGGRSNQPQHF. In DNA form, the CDR3 reads TGTGCCAGTAGTAAGCAGGGAGGAGGGAGAAGCAATCAGCCCCAGCATTTT.

The chain combines TRBV5-1 with TRBJ2-1, with unresolved D. The CDR3 spans 13 residues. With 2 bases removed from V and 7 bases from J, the gap between germline ends came to 10 bases. Germline-derived CDR1 and CDR2 are SGHRS and YFSETQ. CDR3 residues: CASSLGVENEQFF. CDR3 nucleotides: TGCGCCAGCAGCTTAGGAGTTGAGAATGAGCAGTTCTTC.

V is TRBV5-4 and J is TRBJ2-3; D perhaps matches TRBD2 (6 bases). V lost 4 bases to trimming and J lost 4 bases, with 19 bases between them. The CDR3 covers 16 residues. Germline V gives CDR1 SGHNT, CDR2 YYREEE (reference sequence). In DNA, the CDR3 is TGTGCCAGCAGCCTGCCGGGGGTCCCGGGGGCAGATACGCAGTATTTT. Its translation is CASSLPGVPGADTQYF.

The chain couples TRBV4-2 to TRBJ2-5; 9 bases are a match to TRBD1. The last part of the DNA fits TRBJ2-7 better; the J call may be wrong. The CDR3 is made up of 14 amino acids. CDR1 is LGHNA, CDR2 YNFKEQ, per germline. The CDR3 coding sequence is TGTGCCAGCAGCCAGGACAGGGGTACATACGAGCAGTACTTC. Protein sequence: CASSQDRGTYEQYF.

V and J are TRBV10-1 and TRBJ2-1; TRBD2 matches at 9 bases. Germline CDR1 reads WNHNN; CDR2 reads SYGVQD (reference sequence). The CDR3 loop spans 15 amino acids. Trimming at V came to 2 bases and at J to 8 bases, leaving 7 bases not matched to a gene. The CDR3 region is CASSESIVAGDEQFF. CDR3 nucleotides: TGCGCCAGCAGTGAGAGTATCGTAGCGGGAGATGAGCAGTTCTTC.

This rearrangement joins TRBV5-1 to TRBJ2-1; no clear D. V lost 1 base, J lost 9 bases, and 14 bases lay in between. This CDR3 contains 14 residues. Germline values: CDR1 SGHRS, CDR2 YFSETQ. CDR3 in DNA: TGCGCCAGCAGCTTGAACTATGGCCGGGTTGAGCAGTTCTTC. Its protein product is CASSLNYGRVEQFF.